Below are 11 T cell receptor beta chains sequenced from a single sample in a study of CD8+ T cells in alopecia areata. Investigators isolated RNA and reverse transcribed it into cDNA to act as the sequencing template. Assay used: immunoSEQ multiplex PCR; TCRdb lists only in-frame clones, some missing. Here the sample spans 130,000 or so clones, about 88% being singletons. Specified treatment: oral pan-JAK inhibitor, 5-10 mg twice daily. The sample consisted of CD8+ T cells sorted from blood, taken at week 4, from a patient treated with tofacitinib. Receptors originate from a human donor with alopecia areata.

The table lists this clone with a count of one. The rearrangement links TRBV19 to TRBJ2-1; the match to TRBD1 covers 9 bases. V was clipped by 1 base and J by 0 bases; unmatched bases: 10. Germline values: CDR1 LNHDA, CDR2 SQIVND (reference sequence). This CDR3 is built from 19 residues. The CDR3 DNA sequence: TGTGCCAGTAGTATAGTTTGGACAGGGGCGAGGAGCTCCTACAATGAGCAGTTCTTC. Translated: CASSIVWTGARSSYNEQFF.

This chain joins TRBV5-4 and TRBJ2-3; 9 positions match TRBD2. V was clipped by 7 bases and J by 6 bases; unmatched bases: 12. CDR1 and CDR2 from the germline V gene are SGHNT and YYREEE (reference sequence). The CDR3 extends over 15 amino acids. CDR3 in amino acids: CASLARGGPQDTQYF. CDR3 bases: TGTGCCAGCCTAGCGCGGGGGGGCCCTCAGGATACGCAGTATTTT.

This clone has only one observation. This rearrangement joins TRBV5-5 to TRBJ1-5; 9 bases fit TRBD1. This CDR3 is built from 15 residues. Germline V lookup: CDR1 SGHKS, CDR2 YYEKEE (reference sequence). V shed 0 bases and J 6 bases; nucleotides not matched to a gene: 4. The CDR3 coding sequence is TGTGCCAGCAGCTTGGAGGGACAGGGTAGTCAGCCCCAGCATTTT. It is translated as CASSLEGQGSQPQHF. Full variable domain (rest looked up from reference TRBV5-5 and TRBJ1-5): DAGVTQSPTHLIKTRGQQVTLRCSPISGHKSVSWYQQVLGQGPQFIFQYYEKEERGRGNFPDRFSARQFPNYSSELNVNALLLGDSALYLCASSLEGQGSQPQHFGDGTRLSIL.

The V gene is TRBV6-4, the J gene TRBJ2-1; 8 nucleotides align to TRBD2. J gave up 4 bases and V 3 bases, and 5 bases lay outside the gene matches. The germline V gene has CDR1 MRHNA and CDR2 SNTAGT. This CDR3 has 15 amino acids. CDR3 sequence: CASSERAGAYNEQFF. Here the CDR3 DNA reads TGTGCCAGCAGTGAAAGAGCGGGGGCTTACAATGAGCAGTTCTTC.

The V call is TRBV5-6, the J call TRBJ2-7; 9 bases line up with TRBD1. The V gene's germline CDR1 is SGHDT and CDR2 YYEEEE. V lost 3 bases to trimming and J lost 0 bases; unmatched junction nucleotides: 4. The CDR3 is made up of 15 amino acids. In nucleotides, the CDR3 is TGTGCCAGCAGCTGGGGGACAGGGAGCTCCTACGAGCAGTACTTC. It translates to CASSWGTGSSYEQYF. Full variable domain (outside the CDR3, taken from reference TRBV5-6 and TRBJ2-7): DAGVTQSPTHLIKTRGQQVTLRCSPKSGHDTVSWYQQALGQGPQFIFQYYEEEERQRGNFPDRFSGHQFPNYSSELNVNALLLGDSALYLCASSWGTGSSYEQYFGPGTRLTVT.

This clone was found once. The CDR3 coding sequence is TGTGCCAGCAGCCTCAGGGGAGGGGACTATGGCTACACCTTC. Protein: CASSLRGGDYGYTF. The chain employs TRBV7-6 and TRBJ1-2; D may be TRBD1 (6 bases). CDR1 and CDR2 from the germline V gene are SGHVS and FNYEAQ. The CDR3 is 14 residues long. Trimming took 5 bases from V and 3 from J, leaving 13 bases between them. Together with reference TRBV7-6 and TRBJ1-2, the CDR3 gives the full variable domain: GAGVSQSPRYKVTKRGQDVALRCDPISGHVSLYWYRQALGQGPEFLTYFNYEAQQDKSGLPNDRFSAERPEGSISTLTIQRTEQRDSAMYRCASSLRGGDYGYTFGSGTRLTVV.

The chain employs TRBV10-2 and TRBJ2-5; unclear D gene. Gene TRBJ2-7 matches the end of the DNA better, so the J call may be wrong. The CDR3 has 11 residues. Per germline, CDR1 WSHSY and CDR2 SAAADI. CDR3 sequence: CASSVSYEQYF. The CDR3, as DNA: TGCGCCAGCAGTGTATCCTACGAGCAGTACTTC.

The chain couples TRBV4-1 to TRBJ2-3, with D possibly being TRBD1 (5 bases). Germline assignment: CDR1 MGHRA and CDR2 YSYEKL. V gave up 3 bases and J gave up 4 bases, with 17 bases separating them. This CDR3 is 16 amino acids long. DNA of the CDR3: TGCGCCAGCAGCCAGTCGTCCATAGGGGCGGCAGATACGCAGTATTTT. Translated, it gives CASSQSSIGAADTQYF.

The rearrangement joins TRBV27 to TRBJ2-7, with 9 bases matching TRBD1. CDR1 and CDR2 (germline): MNHEY, SMNVEV (reference sequence). The CDR3 extends over 14 amino acids. Trimming removed 5 bases from V and 3 bases from J; junction bases left unmatched: 5. CDR3 DNA sequence: TGTGCCAGCAGTCCCGGGACAGGGTTCTACGAGCAGTACTTC. This translates into CASSPGTGFYEQYF.

The chain carries TRBV6-5 and TRBJ1-2; D perhaps matches TRBD1 (5 bases). V was trimmed by 0 bases and J by 8 bases, leaving 16 bases between them. The CDR3 covers 15 residues. CDR1 MNHEY and CDR2 SVGAGI come from the germline V gene. CDR3 protein: CASSYSIGGPIGYTF. The CDR3 DNA follows: TGTGCCAGCAGTTACTCTATTGGGGGACCCATCGGCTACACCTTC.

This clone was observed a handful of times. The chain recombines TRBV19 with TRBJ2-7, with TRBD1 as a possible D gene (6 bases). The CDR3 length is 13 residues. V lost 3 bases and J 1 base, leaving 7 bases between the germline ends. Germline CDR1 LNHDA, CDR2 SQIVND (reference sequence). The CDR3 sequence: CASSIGQSYEQYF. For the CDR3, the DNA is TGTGCCAGTAGTATTGGACAGTCCTACGAGCAGTACTTC.